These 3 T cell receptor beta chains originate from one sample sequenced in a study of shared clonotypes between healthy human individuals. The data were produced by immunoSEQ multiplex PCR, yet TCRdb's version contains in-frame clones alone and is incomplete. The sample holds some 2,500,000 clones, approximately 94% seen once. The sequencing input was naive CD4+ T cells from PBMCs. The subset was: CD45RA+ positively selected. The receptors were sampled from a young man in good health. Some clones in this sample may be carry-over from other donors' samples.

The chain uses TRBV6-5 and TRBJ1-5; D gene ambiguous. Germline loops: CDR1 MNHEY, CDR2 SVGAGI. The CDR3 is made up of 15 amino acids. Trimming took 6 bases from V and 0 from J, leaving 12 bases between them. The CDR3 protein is CASRARAYSNQPQHF. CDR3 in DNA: TGTGCCAGCAGAGCCCGGGCCTATAGCAATCAGCCCCAGCATTTT.

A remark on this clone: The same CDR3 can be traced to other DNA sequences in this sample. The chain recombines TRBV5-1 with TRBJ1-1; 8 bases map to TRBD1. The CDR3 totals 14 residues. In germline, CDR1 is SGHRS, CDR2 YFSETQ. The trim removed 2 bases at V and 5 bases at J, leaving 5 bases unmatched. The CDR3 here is CASSLQGEGTEAFF. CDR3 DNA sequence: TGCGCCAGCAGCTTACAGGGGGAGGGTACTGAAGCTTTCTTT.

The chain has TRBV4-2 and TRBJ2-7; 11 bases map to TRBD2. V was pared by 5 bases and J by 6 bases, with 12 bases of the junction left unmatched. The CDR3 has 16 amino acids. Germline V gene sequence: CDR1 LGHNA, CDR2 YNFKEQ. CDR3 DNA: TGTGCCAGCAGCTCTCCACCCGGGACTAGCGGAAGCGAGCAGTACTTC. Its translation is CASSSPPGTSGSEQYF.